This TCR beta chain was profiled in a study of human T cells and chemical hapten exposure. Time point noted: healthy volunteer bleed at 2 weeks. Someone pulled total RNA out of unfractionated whole blood. Study-wide findings and caveats: DPC sensitization did not alter TCRs above 1 in 1000 frequency.

A remark on this clonotype: The antigen remains undetermined.

The ends lost 1 base at V and 6 bases at J; junction bases unmatched: 14. The CDR3 has 18 amino acids. Per germline, CDR1 KGHSH and CDR2 LQKENI. The library attached unique molecular identifiers to individual cDNA molecules. Original methodology: A per-sample median of 95,638 TCRs was observed, with a range of about 20,000 to 700,000. TCRdb re-called the RACE reads through MiXCR, storing one row per CDR3 protein. The V and J calls reflect TCRdb's pipeline rather than the authors' work. Of tens of thousands of distinct CDR3 sequences in the sample, 6.5% to 9% were seen once. Input material: whole blood. The receptor comes from a human donor in good health. Some clones in this sample may be carry-over from other donors' samples. The chain uses TRBV18 and TRBJ2-1; 8 bases align to TRBD2. CDR3 loop: CASSPLLISGNNGNEQFF. For the CDR3, the DNA is TGTGCCAGCTCACCACTCCTAATTAGCGGGAATAATGGCAATGAGCAGTTCTTC.